The sequence of this T cell receptor beta chain was determined in a study of beta chain features in type 1 diabetes. Broader study findings: There were fewer insertions and more deletions at the VDJ junctions of type 1 diabetes patients. All four CD4+ subsets from Type 1 diabetes patients carried moderately but significantly shorter TCRB CDR3s.

Sorting that relied on CD45RO/CCR7/CD25/CD127/CD95/CD27 yielded CD4+ naive, central memory, regulatory and stem cell-like memory cells. Sequencing targeted expressed TCRB transcripts, as all isolated RNA had been reverse transcribed. The table came from immunoSEQ multiplex PCR; TCRdb's copy has only in-frame clones and leaves some out. Of almost 350,000 clones in the sample, 7% to 10% were seen once. Germline lookup yields CDR1 SEHNR and CDR2 FQNEAQ (reference sequence). The CDR3 runs 13 residues. V shed 5 bases and J shed 5 bases, with 12 bases lying between them. This clone has ten or more counts. Its matching antigen is unknown.

This chain uses TRBV7-9 with TRBJ2-5; D possibly corresponds to TRBD2 (6 bases). The source of this sequence is a man aged 30-40 years with type 1 diabetes. The sequenced sample was central memory CD4+ T cells from blood. CDR3: CASSPLARETQYF. Here the CDR3 DNA reads TGTGCCAGCAGCCCCCTAGCGAGGGAGACCCAGTACTTC.